This T cell receptor (beta chain) was obtained from a study of identical twins. Germline values: CDR1 DFQATT, CDR2 SNEGSKA (reference sequence). J was trimmed by 6 bases and V by 2 bases; bases with no gene match: 7. This CDR3 is built from 13 residues. This clonotype was seen a handful of times. In TCRdb, the 5' RACE reads were re-called with MiXCR into one record per CDR3 protein. The sample consists of about 720,000 distinct CDR3 sequences, roughly 18% of them appearing once. The sample also formed part of further work on T cells expressing NK-cell markers. That work states: In four donors, these clonotypes also led the CD3+CD56-NKG2C+ fraction.

V gene TRBV20-1 combines with J gene TRBJ2-7, with 7 bases aligning to TRBD1. What was sequenced was PBMCs. The TCR originated in a young woman in good health. CDR3 sequence: CSARPTGMGEQYF. CDR3 coding DNA: TGCAGTGCTAGACCGACAGGGATGGGCGAGCAGTACTTC.